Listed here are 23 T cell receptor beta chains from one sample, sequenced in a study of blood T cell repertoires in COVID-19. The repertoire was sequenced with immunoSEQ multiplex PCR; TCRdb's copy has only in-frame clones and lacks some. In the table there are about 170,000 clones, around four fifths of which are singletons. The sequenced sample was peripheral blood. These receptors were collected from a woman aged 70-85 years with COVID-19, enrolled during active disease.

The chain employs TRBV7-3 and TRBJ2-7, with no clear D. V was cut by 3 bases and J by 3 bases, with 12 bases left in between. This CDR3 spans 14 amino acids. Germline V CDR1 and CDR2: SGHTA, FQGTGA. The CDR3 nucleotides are TGTGCCAGCAGCTTTGACATTAGAGACTACGAGCAGTACGTC. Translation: CASSFDIRDYEQYV.

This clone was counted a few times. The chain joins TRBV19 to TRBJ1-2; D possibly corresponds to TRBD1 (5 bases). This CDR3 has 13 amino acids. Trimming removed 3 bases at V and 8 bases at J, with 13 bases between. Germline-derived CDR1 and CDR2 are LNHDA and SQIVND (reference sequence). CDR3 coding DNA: TGTGCCAGTAGTATTGGACATTCCCAGGGCTACACCTTC. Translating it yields CASSIGHSQGYTF.

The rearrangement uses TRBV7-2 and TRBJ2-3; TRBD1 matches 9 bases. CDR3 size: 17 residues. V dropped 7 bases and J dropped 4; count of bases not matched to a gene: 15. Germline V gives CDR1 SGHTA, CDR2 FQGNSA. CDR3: CASIHPRGQGFADTQYF. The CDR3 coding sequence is TGTGCCAGCATCCACCCACGGGGACAGGGTTTTGCAGATACGCAGTATTTT.

The CDR3 sequence is CASSLIAGTTDTQYF. The CDR3 nucleotides read TGTGCCAGCAGCTTAATAGCGGGGACCACAGATACGCAGTATTTT. The gene calls are TRBV7-9 and TRBJ2-3, with 8 nucleotides matching TRBD2. This CDR3 has 15 amino acids. Germline CDR1 and CDR2: SEHNR and FQNEAQ (reference sequence). V lost 2 bases and J lost 2; bases outside the gene matches: 3.

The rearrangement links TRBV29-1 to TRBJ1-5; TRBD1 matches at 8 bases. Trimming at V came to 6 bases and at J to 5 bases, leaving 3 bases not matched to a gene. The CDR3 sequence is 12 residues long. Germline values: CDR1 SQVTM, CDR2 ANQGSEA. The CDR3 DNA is TGCAGCGTAAAGGACAGGGATCAGCCCCAGCATTTT. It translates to CSVKDRDQPQHF. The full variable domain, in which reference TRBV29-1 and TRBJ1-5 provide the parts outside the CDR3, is SAVISQKPSRDICQRGTSLTIQCQVDSQVTMMFWYRQQPGQSLTLIATANQGSEATYESGFVIDKFPISRPNLTFSTLTVSNMSPEDSSIYLCSVKDRDQPQHFGDGTRLSIL.

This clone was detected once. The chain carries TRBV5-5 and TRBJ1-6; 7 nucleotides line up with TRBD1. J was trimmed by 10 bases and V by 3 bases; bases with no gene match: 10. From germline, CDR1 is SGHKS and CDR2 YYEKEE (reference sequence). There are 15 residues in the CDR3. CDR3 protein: CASSSLGQVGSPLHF. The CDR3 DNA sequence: TGTGCCAGCAGCTCCCTTGGACAGGTTGGATCACCCCTCCACTTT.

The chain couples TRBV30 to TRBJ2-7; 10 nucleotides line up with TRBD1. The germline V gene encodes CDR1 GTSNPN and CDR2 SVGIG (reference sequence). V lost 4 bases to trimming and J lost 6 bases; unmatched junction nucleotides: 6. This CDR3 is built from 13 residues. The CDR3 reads CAWTPGQGFEQYF. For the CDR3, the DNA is TGTGCCTGGACTCCGGGACAGGGGTTCGAGCAGTACTTC.

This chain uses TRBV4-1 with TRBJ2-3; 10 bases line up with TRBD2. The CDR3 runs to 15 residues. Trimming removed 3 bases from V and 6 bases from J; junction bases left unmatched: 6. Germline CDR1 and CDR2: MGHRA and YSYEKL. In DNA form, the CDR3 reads TGCGCCAGCAGCCACCTTCTAGCGGGGGCCGATACGCAGTATTTT. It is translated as CASSHLLAGADTQYF.

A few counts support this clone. The CDR3, as DNA: TGTGCCAGCTATCCGGCAGGGGGCAACTATGGCTACACCTTC. Translating gives CASYPAGGNYGYTF. This chain connects TRBV6-5 to TRBJ1-2; 8 positions agree with TRBD1. Germline CDR1 MNHEY, CDR2 SVGAGI. The junction had 7 bases not matched to a gene; V was cut back by 8 bases and J by 2 bases. This CDR3 contains 14 residues.

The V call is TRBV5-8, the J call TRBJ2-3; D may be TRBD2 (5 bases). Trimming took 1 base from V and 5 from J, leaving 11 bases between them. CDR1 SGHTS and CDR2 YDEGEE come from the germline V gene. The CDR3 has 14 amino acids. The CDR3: CASSLSPGKDTQYF. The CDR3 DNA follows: TGTGCCAGCAGCTTGTCCCCGGGGAAAGATACGCAGTATTTT.

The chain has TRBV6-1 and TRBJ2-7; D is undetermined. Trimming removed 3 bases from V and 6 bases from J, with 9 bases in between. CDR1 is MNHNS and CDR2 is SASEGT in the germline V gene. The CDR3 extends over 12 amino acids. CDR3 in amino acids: CASSDRRSEQYV. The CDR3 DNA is TGTGCCAGCAGTGATAGGCGGTCCGAGCAGTACGTC.

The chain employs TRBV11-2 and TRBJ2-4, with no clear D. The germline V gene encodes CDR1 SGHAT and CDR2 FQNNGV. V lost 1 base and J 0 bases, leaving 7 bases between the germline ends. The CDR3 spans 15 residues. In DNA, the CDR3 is TGTGCCAGCAGCTTAGCCAGGCTAGCCAAAAACATTCAGTACTTC. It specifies CASSLARLAKNIQYF.

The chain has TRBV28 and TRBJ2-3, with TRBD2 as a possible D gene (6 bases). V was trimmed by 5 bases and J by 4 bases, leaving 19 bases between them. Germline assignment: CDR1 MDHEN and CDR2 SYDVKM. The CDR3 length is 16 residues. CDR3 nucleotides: TGTGCCAGCAGTCCCCGGCGGGGAGCCGCACCAGATACGCAGTATTTT. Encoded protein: CASSPRRGAAPDTQYF.

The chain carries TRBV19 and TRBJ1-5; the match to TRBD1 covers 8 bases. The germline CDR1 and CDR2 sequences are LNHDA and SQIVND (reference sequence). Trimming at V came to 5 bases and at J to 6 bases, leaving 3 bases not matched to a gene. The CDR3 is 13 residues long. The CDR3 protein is CASSATGAQPQHF. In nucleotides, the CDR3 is TGTGCCAGTAGTGCGACAGGGGCTCAGCCCCAGCATTTT.

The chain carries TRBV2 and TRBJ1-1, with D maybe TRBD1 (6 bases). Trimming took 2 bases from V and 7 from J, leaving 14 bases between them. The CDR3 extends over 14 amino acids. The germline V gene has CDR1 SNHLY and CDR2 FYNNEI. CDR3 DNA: TGTGCCAGCAGTGAACCCGCTCAGGGGCTTGAAGCTTTCTTT. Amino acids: CASSEPAQGLEAFF.

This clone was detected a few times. The CDR3 protein is CASSVQWGQGNSPLHF. CDR3 in DNA: TGTGCCAGCAGCGTCCAATGGGGACAGGGCAATTCACCCCTCCACTTT. The chain joins TRBV7-9 to TRBJ1-6; 9 bases agree with TRBD1. The CDR3 is made up of 16 amino acids. The V and J ends lost 5 bases and 7 bases, in that order; junction bases with no gene match: 9. Germline loops: CDR1 SEHNR, CDR2 FQNEAQ (reference sequence).

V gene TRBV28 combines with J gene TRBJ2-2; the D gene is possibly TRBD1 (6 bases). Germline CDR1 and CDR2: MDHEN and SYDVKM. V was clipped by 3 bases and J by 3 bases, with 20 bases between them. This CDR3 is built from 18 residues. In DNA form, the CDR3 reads TGTGCCAGCAGTTTTTCGGTTTTCAGGGGACGGTACACCGGGGAGCTGTTTTTT. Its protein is CASSFSVFRGRYTGELFF.

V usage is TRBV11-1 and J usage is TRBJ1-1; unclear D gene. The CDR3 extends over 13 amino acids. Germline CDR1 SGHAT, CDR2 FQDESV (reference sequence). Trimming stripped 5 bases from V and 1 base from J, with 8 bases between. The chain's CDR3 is CASSPRQNTEAFF. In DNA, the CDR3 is TGTGCCAGCAGCCCCCGACAGAACACTGAAGCTTTCTTT.

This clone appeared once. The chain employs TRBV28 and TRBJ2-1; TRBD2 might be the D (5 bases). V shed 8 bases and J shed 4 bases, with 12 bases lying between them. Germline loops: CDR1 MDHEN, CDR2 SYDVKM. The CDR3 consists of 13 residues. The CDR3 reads CASWSGRYNEQFF. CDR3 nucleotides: TGTGCCAGCTGGAGCGGTCGTTACAATGAGCAGTTCTTC.

The CDR3 loop is CAWSVPGLAGKNTGELFF. As DNA, the CDR3 is TGTGCCTGGAGTGTACCGGGACTAGCGGGGAAAAACACCGGGGAGCTGTTTTTT. The V and J genes are TRBV30 and TRBJ2-2; 13 nucleotides line up with TRBD2. CDR1 and CDR2 from the germline V gene are GTSNPN and SVGIG (reference sequence). Unmatched junction bases numbered 6, after V lost 0 bases and J lost 2 bases. This CDR3 spans 18 amino acids.

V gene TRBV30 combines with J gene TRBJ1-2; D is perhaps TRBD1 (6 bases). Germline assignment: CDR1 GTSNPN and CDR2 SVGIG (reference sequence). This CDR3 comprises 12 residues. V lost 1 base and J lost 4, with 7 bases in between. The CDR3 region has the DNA TGTGCCTGGAGTGGGACAGCCTATGGCTACACCTTC. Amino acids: CAWSGTAYGYTF.

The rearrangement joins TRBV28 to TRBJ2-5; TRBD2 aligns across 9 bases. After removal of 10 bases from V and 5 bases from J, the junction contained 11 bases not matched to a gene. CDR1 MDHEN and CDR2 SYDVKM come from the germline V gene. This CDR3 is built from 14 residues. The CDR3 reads CATHLAGVSETQYF. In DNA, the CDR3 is TGTGCCACTCATTTAGCGGGAGTTTCCGAGACCCAGTACTTC.

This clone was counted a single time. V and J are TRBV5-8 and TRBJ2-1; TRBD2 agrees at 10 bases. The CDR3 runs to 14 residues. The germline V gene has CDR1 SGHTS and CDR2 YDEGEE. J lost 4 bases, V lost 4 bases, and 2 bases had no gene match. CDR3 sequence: CASSLSGRYNEQFF. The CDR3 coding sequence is TGTGCCAGCAGCCTTAGCGGGAGGTACAATGAGCAGTTCTTC. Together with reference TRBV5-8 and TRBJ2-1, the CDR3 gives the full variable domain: EAGVTQSPTHLIKTRGQQATLRCSPISGHTSVYWYQQALGLGLQFLLWYDEGEERNRGNFPPRFSGRQFPNYSSELNVNALELEDSALYLCASSLSGRYNEQFFGPGTRLTVL.